A single sample gave rise to the 11 T cell receptor beta chains below, sequenced in a study of human T cells and chemical hapten exposure. The time point: patch test 3, about 24 weeks after DPC sensitization. Treatment denoted: therapeutic diphenylcyclopropenone sensitization with weekly scalp DPC. Via MiXCR, TCRdb re-called the RACE reads, giving one row per CDR3 protein. The table includes more than 100,000 distinct CDR3 sequences, approximately 10% detected once. Specimen: whole blood, collected in connection with sensitization to the hapten diphenylcyclopropenone (DPC). These receptors came from a woman aged 45 to 65 with alopecia areata. Some clones in this sample may be carry-over from other donors' samples.

This clonotype was picked up many times. This chain joins TRBV12-5 and TRBJ2-3, with D possibly matching TRBD2 (5 bases). The CDR3 is 15 residues long. V lost 2 bases, J lost 7 bases, and 16 bases lay in between. The germline V gene has CDR1 LGHNT and CDR2 FRNRAP. The CDR3 reads CASGLISSYLNTQYF. DNA of the CDR3: TGTGCTAGTGGTTTGATTTCTAGCTATCTGAATACGCAGTATTTT. Full variable domain (outside the CDR3, taken from reference TRBV12-5 and TRBJ2-3): DARVTQTPRHKVTEMGQEVTMRCQPILGHNTVFWYRQTMMQGLELLAYFRNRAPLDDSGMPKDRFSAEMPDATLATLKIQPSEPRDSAVYFCASGLISSYLNTQYFGPGTRLTVL.

This clonotype was detected a few times. V gene TRBV5-1 combines with J gene TRBJ2-3; 7 nucleotides line up with TRBD1. J gave up 4 bases and V 0 bases, and 11 bases lay outside the gene matches. The CDR3 sequence is 17 residues long. Germline V CDR1 and CDR2: SGHRS, YFSETQ. The CDR3 reads CASSLAPRGRRADTQYF. The CDR3 region has the DNA TGCGCCAGCAGCTTGGCCCCGAGGGGGCGAAGGGCAGATACGCAGTATTTT.

This clonotype was seen a few times. The DNA of the CDR3 is TGTGCCAGCCGGACCGACGCTAATTCACCCCTCCACTTT. Its protein is CASRTDANSPLHF. The V and J genes are TRBV6-6 and TRBJ1-6; D remains unclear. CDR3 length: 13 amino acids. CDR1 and CDR2 from the germline V gene are MNHNY and SVGAGI (reference sequence). V was cut by 8 bases and J by 6 bases, with 11 bases left in between.

The chain links TRBV7-2 to TRBJ1-5, with 11 bases identical to TRBD1. With 5 bases clipped from V and 9 bases from J, the junction kept 6 bases outside the gene matches. From germline, CDR1 is SGHTA and CDR2 FQGNSA. This CDR3 spans 14 amino acids. The CDR3 region has the DNA TGTGCCAGCAGCGACGGGACAGGGGGACGGCCCCAGCATTTT. As protein: CASSDGTGGRPQHF.

The chain joins TRBV5-5 to TRBJ2-6; no clear D. Per the germline V gene, CDR1 is SGHKS and CDR2 is YYEKEE (reference sequence). The CDR3 spans 16 residues. V lost 2 bases and J 0 bases, leaving 9 bases between the germline ends. CDR3 bases: TGTGCCAGCAGCTTAATCATTGACTCTGGGGCCAACGTCCTGACTTTC. Residues: CASSLIIDSGANVLTF.

This clonotype was counted many times. The chain couples TRBV20-1 to TRBJ1-1; the D gene is possibly TRBD1 (6 bases). Trimming shortened V by 4 bases and J by 1 base, and 10 bases separated the two germline ends. Germline V CDR1 and CDR2: DFQATT, SNEGSKA (reference sequence). The CDR3 contains 13 residues. In nucleotides, the CDR3 is TGCAGTGCTACCGGGACAAAGAACACTGAAGCTTTCTTT. Its translation: CSATGTKNTEAFF.

Worth noting for this clonotype: The junction differs from germline at one of its ends, possibly a read error. The chain uses TRBV6-2 or TRBV6-3 and TRBJ2-1; possibly TRBD1 for D (6 bases). Per germline, CDR1 MNHEY and CDR2 SVGEGT. This CDR3 contains 12 residues. The CDR3 DNA follows: TGTGCCAGCAGCCGTCGGGACACCGGGCGGCTCTTC. Translated: CASSRRDTGRLF.

This clonotype came up a few times. The genes are TRBV25-1 and TRBJ2-1, with 7 bases identical to TRBD2. V shed 3 bases, J shed 2 bases, and the junction held 4 bases outside the gene matches. Germline loops: CDR1 MGHDK, CDR2 SYGVNS. The CDR3 extends over 15 amino acids. The CDR3 protein is CASSDGGSPYNEQFF. DNA of the CDR3: TGTGCCAGCAGTGATGGCGGGAGTCCCTACAATGAGCAGTTCTTC.

This clonotype was seen many times. A much larger clone differs by one base, so this may be a read error. The chain recombines TRBV5-1 with TRBJ2-7; 8 bases align to TRBD2. Germline V CDR1 and CDR2: SGHRS, YFSETQ. There are 15 residues in the CDR3. The chain's CDR3 is CASSSSGHYSDEQYF. In DNA, the CDR3 is TGCGCCAGCAGCTCTAGCGGGCACTACTCCGACGAGCAGTACTTC.

This clonotype has more than one count but fewer than ten. The chain has TRBV12-3 or TRBV12-4 and TRBJ1-3, with D unresolved. V was cut by 3 bases and J by 2 bases, with 5 bases left in between. The CDR3 sequence is 13 residues long. CDR3 nucleotides: TGTGCCAGCAGTTTTAGTGCTGGAAACACCATATATTTT. Translating it yields CASSFSAGNTIYF.

CDR3 sequence (DNA): TGCAGTGCTCCCGGACAGGTTTATGGCTACACCTTC. Translated: CSAPGQVYGYTF. V usage is TRBV20-1 and J usage is TRBJ1-2; 7 nucleotides line up with TRBD1. Germline lookup yields CDR1 DFQATT and CDR2 SNEGSKA (reference sequence). The trim removed 5 bases at V and 5 bases at J, leaving 5 bases unmatched. The CDR3 consists of 12 residues.